A single sample gave rise to the 31 T cell receptor beta chains below, sequenced in a study of blood T cells in healthy people across ages. A sample-barcoded 5' primer and a J-beta primer mix were used in a second PCR of roughly 7 to 11 cycles. TCRdb reprocessed the 5' RACE reads with MiXCR, giving one entry per CDR3 protein. The table has around 690,000 distinct CDR3 sequences, approximately 50% seen once; the top ten hold 30% to 40%. Sequencing was performed on blood. The receptors come from a man aged 60 to 75 in good health.

The rearrangement joins TRBV7-2 to TRBJ1-2, with TRBD1 matching 7 bases. J was trimmed by 2 bases and V by 1 base; bases with no gene match: 4. The CDR3 totals 15 residues. Germline values: CDR1 SGHTA, CDR2 FQGNSA. The CDR3 DNA follows: TGTGCCAGCAGCTTAGTCGCGGGACAGAACTATGGCTACACCTTC. This translates into CASSLVAGQNYGYTF.

This clonotype was detected ten times or more. The chain links TRBV7-2 to TRBJ2-5; TRBD1 matches 7 bases. The J segment lost 11 bases and the V segment lost 4 bases, leaving 22 bases of the junction unmatched. This CDR3 is 17 amino acids long. Per germline, CDR1 SGHTA and CDR2 FQGNSA. For the CDR3, the DNA is TGTGCCAGCAGCTCACAAACCCGAGGACAGGTTAAGCTTGAGCAGTACTTC. Its translation: CASSSQTRGQVKLEQYF.

This clonotype was seen only once. V usage is TRBV20-1 and J usage is TRBJ1-1; D is unresolved. The ends were cut back, 6 bases at V and 0 bases at J, with 14 bases in the middle. Germline values: CDR1 DFQATT, CDR2 SNEGSKA (reference sequence). This CDR3 spans 14 amino acids. CDR3 DNA: TGCAGTGCGAAACAACGGAAGATGAACACTGAAGCTTTCTTT. Residues: CSAKQRKMNTEAFF.

V usage is TRBV7-9 and J usage is TRBJ2-1; no definite D call. This CDR3 contains 11 residues. Germline loops: CDR1 SEHNR, CDR2 FQNEAQ (reference sequence). Trimming removed 5 bases at V and 9 bases at J, with 8 bases between. The CDR3 bases are TGTGCCAGCAGCCAGTGGCCTGAGCAGTTCTTC. The encoded protein is CASSQWPEQFF.

This clonotype was picked up a small number of times. The chain couples TRBV7-9 to TRBJ2-7; D gene uncertain. The CDR3 runs to 13 residues. Germline V CDR1 and CDR2: SEHNR, FQNEAQ (reference sequence). Trimming shortened V by 5 bases and J by 1 base, and 9 bases separated the two germline ends. The CDR3 DNA follows: TGTGCCAGCAGCCATCAAGGTTCCTACGAGCAGTACTTC. This codes for CASSHQGSYEQYF.

This chain joins TRBV4-3 and TRBJ2-1; D remains ambiguous. This CDR3 spans 14 amino acids. The germline V gene has CDR1 LGHNA and CDR2 YSLEER. Deletions cut 0 bases from V and 3 bases from J, with 6 bases between. This CDR3 reads CASSQDRFYNEQFF. The CDR3 DNA reads as TGCGCCAGCAGCCAAGATCGGTTCTACAATGAGCAGTTCTTC.

The CDR3 DNA follows: TGTGCCAGCAGCACACTAAACTATGGCTACACCTTC. As protein: CASSTLNYGYTF. V and J are TRBV6-6 and TRBJ1-2; no reliable D call. Looked up from germline, CDR1 is MNHNY and CDR2 is SVGAGI (reference sequence). The CDR3 sequence is 12 residues long. The V and J ends lost 6 bases and 2 bases respectively, with 7 bases between them.

This clonotype turned up a few times. This chain joins TRBV2 and TRBJ2-7, with D perhaps TRBD1 (5 bases). Germline V gives CDR1 SNHLY, CDR2 FYNNEI. Trimming pared 10 bases from V and 1 base from J, leaving 17 bases between. The CDR3 contains 14 residues. CDR3 nucleotides: TGTGCCACCAATTACAGGATAACTTCCTACGAGCAGTACTTC. It codes for CATNYRITSYEQYF.

The chain combines TRBV18 with TRBJ2-7, with D possibly TRBD1 on 6 matching bases. V lost 3 bases and J 1 base, leaving 10 bases between the germline ends. The length of the CDR3 is 14 residues. Looked up from germline, CDR1 is KGHSH and CDR2 is LQKENI. CDR3: CASSPRGHSYEQYF. CDR3 sequence (DNA): TGTGCCAGCTCACCCAGGGGACATTCCTACGAGCAGTACTTC.

The V and J genes are TRBV28 and TRBJ2-7, with D perhaps TRBD1 (6 bases). The CDR3 is 17 residues long. V was pared by 6 bases and J by 0 bases, with 21 bases between. The germline CDR1 and CDR2 sequences are MDHEN and SYDVKM. DNA for the CDR3: TGTGCCAGCAGAAAGGGGGACGGGCAGCCATCCTCCTACGAGCAGTACTTC. Translation gives CASRKGDGQPSSYEQYF.

This clonotype was picked up a small number of times. This chain joins TRBV14 and TRBJ2-6, with unresolved D. CDR1 is SGHDN and CDR2 is FVKESK in the germline V gene. V was cut by 6 bases and J by 10 bases, with 13 bases left in between. This CDR3 has 13 residues. In nucleotides, the CDR3 is TGTGCCAGCAGTCCCGGGCCGCCGAACGTCCTGACTTTC. Amino acid sequence: CASSPGPPNVLTF.

The chain employs TRBV6-1 and TRBJ1-1; D is ambiguous. V was shortened by 6 bases and J by 0 bases, with 20 bases between the two germline ends. The CDR3 loop spans 17 amino acids. CDR1 is MNHNS and CDR2 is SASEGT in the germline V gene. Here the CDR3 DNA reads TGTGCCAGCAGGACACAAATATCCCTCAGTTTGAACACTGAAGCTTTCTTT. Its protein is CASRTQISLSLNTEAFF.

This clonotype occurred a few times. In DNA form, the CDR3 reads TGTGCCAGCAGACTCGGACTAGCGGGGTTCCAAGAGACCCAGTACTTC. Its protein is CASRLGLAGFQETQYF. The chain couples TRBV5-4 to TRBJ2-5; 12 bases fit TRBD2. This CDR3 has 16 residues. Germline values: CDR1 SGHNT, CDR2 YYREEE (reference sequence). The J segment lost 1 base and the V segment lost 5 bases, leaving 6 bases of the junction unmatched. Combining the CDR3 with reference TRBV5-4 and TRBJ2-5 gives the whole variable domain ETGVTQSPTHLIKTRGQQVTLRCSSQSGHNTVSWYQQALGQGPQFIFQYYREEENGRGNFPPRFSGLQFPNYSSELNVNALELDDSALYLCASRLGLAGFQETQYFGPGTRLLVL.

The rearrangement joins TRBV24-1 to TRBJ2-3, with 10 bases matching TRBD1. The ends lost 3 bases at V and 3 bases at J; junction bases unmatched: 2. Germline V gene data show CDR1 as KGHDR and CDR2 as SFDVKD. The CDR3 covers 15 residues. The CDR3 loop is CATSDGDRGTDTQYF. CDR3 DNA sequence: TGTGCCACCAGTGATGGGGACAGGGGAACAGATACGCAGTATTTT.

The chain recombines TRBV5-1 with TRBJ1-1, with TRBD1 matching 8 bases. Looked up from germline, CDR1 is SGHRS and CDR2 is YFSETQ. This CDR3 is 13 amino acids long. V shed 5 bases, J shed 4 bases, and the junction held 4 bases outside the gene matches. The CDR3 nucleotides read TGCGCCAGCAGTTACACAGGGGGCACTGAAGCTTTCTTT. Translated: CASSYTGGTEAFF.

This clonotype was observed a handful of times. J is TRBJ2-7 and V is TRBV3-1, with 7 bases matching TRBD2. Germline loops: CDR1 LGHDT, CDR2 YNNKEL (reference sequence). After removal of 0 bases from V and 2 bases from J, the junction contained 10 bases not matched to a gene. CDR3 length: 17 amino acids. In nucleotides, the CDR3 is TGTGCCAGCAGCCAAGATTTTCCAGGACTAGGTCCCTACGAGCAGTACTTC. Protein sequence: CASSQDFPGLGPYEQYF.

In its sample, this clonotype was seen many times. The V and J genes are TRBV15 and TRBJ2-6; D might be TRBD1 (6 bases). V dropped 0 bases and J dropped 2 bases, with 20 bases sitting between them. Germline CDR1 LNHNV, CDR2 YYDKDF (reference sequence). The length of the CDR3 is 20 residues. The CDR3 loop reads CATSRDLRGQGIPGANVLTF. CDR3 DNA sequence: TGTGCCACCAGCAGAGATTTACGCGGGCAGGGGATACCTGGGGCCAACGTCCTGACTTTC.

This clonotype has ten or more counts. Written as DNA, the CDR3 is TGTGCCAGCAGTTTAGGGGCACAGGCAGCGGTCGAGCAGTACTTC. This codes for CASSLGAQAAVEQYF. The rearrangement joins TRBV12-3 or TRBV12-4 to TRBJ2-7; D is tentatively TRBD1 or TRBD2 (5 bases each). The CDR3 covers 15 residues. Trimming took off 1 base at V and 6 bases at J, with 16 bases between the two ends.

V gene TRBV18 combines with J gene TRBJ2-5, with D tentatively TRBD1 (6 bases). Germline-derived CDR1 and CDR2 are KGHSH and LQKENI. This CDR3 is 14 amino acids long. V lost 3 bases and J 3 bases, leaving 11 bases between the germline ends. For the CDR3, the DNA is TGTGCCAGCTCACCTCAGGGGACCAAAGAGACCCAGTACTTC. Translating gives CASSPQGTKETQYF.

The chain links TRBV3-1 to TRBJ2-3; D is perhaps TRBD2 (5 bases). Germline V lookup: CDR1 LGHDT, CDR2 YNNKEL (reference sequence). The CDR3 has 14 residues. Trimming pared 4 bases from V and 1 base from J, leaving 9 bases between. The CDR3 DNA follows: TGTGCCAGCAGCCGAGGGTCTCGCACAGATACGCAGTATTTT. This sequence encodes CASSRGSRTDTQYF.

This chain uses TRBV25-1 with TRBJ1-1; weak D call: TRBD1 (5 bases). V was shortened by 0 bases and J by 8 bases, with 10 bases between the two germline ends. Germline V CDR1 and CDR2: MGHDK, SYGVNS. CDR3 length: 13 amino acids. CDR3 nucleotides: TGTGCCAGCAGTGAATATTGGGGCACAGAAGCTTTCTTT. It is translated as CASSEYWGTEAFF.

This chain links TRBV2 with TRBJ2-3; D perhaps matches TRBD1 (6 bases). The germline V gene encodes CDR1 SNHLY and CDR2 FYNNEI. CDR3 length: 14 amino acids. Deletions cut 7 bases from V and 4 bases from J, with 15 bases between. The CDR3: CASTGWGQADTQYF. The CDR3 coding sequence is TGTGCCAGCACCGGGTGGGGGCAGGCAGATACGCAGTATTTT.

The table lists this clonotype with a few counts. The J gene is TRBJ1-4, the V gene TRBV28; D remains unclear. Germline V gives CDR1 MDHEN, CDR2 SYDVKM. Trimming pared 3 bases from V and 3 bases from J, leaving 8 bases between. This CDR3 region has 14 residues. Written as DNA, the CDR3 is TGTGCCAGCAGTTTGACACGAGCTAATGAAAAACTGTTTTTT. This translates into CASSLTRANEKLFF.

The genes are TRBV9 and TRBJ2-1, with 11 bases identical to TRBD2. V gave up 0 bases and J gave up 9 bases; unmatched junction bases: 5. Germline V gene sequence: CDR1 SGDLS, CDR2 YYNGEE. The CDR3 totals 15 residues. This CDR3 reads CASSVATSGVGEQFF. The CDR3 coding sequence is TGTGCCAGCAGCGTAGCGACTAGCGGGGTGGGTGAGCAGTTCTTC.

The V gene is TRBV7-9, the J gene TRBJ1-2; D remains ambiguous. Germline V CDR1 and CDR2: SEHNR, FQNEAQ (reference sequence). The CDR3 contains 16 residues. With 5 bases removed from V and 7 bases from J, the gap between germline ends came to 23 bases. DNA for the CDR3: TGTGCCAGCAGCCTAGAGGCGGACCAGATCGAGTCTGGCTACACCTTC. Translating gives CASSLEADQIESGYTF.

The genes are TRBV6-4 and TRBJ1-6, with 8 nucleotides matching TRBD1. The V gene end was trimmed by 5 bases and the J gene end by 11 bases; junction bases not matched to a gene: 8. Germline assignment: CDR1 MRHNA and CDR2 SNTAGT. The CDR3 spans 14 residues. The CDR3 reads CASSPDREGPPLHF. The CDR3, as DNA: TGTGCCAGCAGTCCGGACAGGGAAGGGCCACCCCTCCACTTT.

This CDR3 is CSARSTTSGAYEQYF. The DNA for the CDR3 is TGCAGTGCTAGATCCACGACGAGCGGAGCCTACGAGCAGTACTTC. The chain joins TRBV20-1 to TRBJ2-5, with D perhaps TRBD2 (5 bases). The J call is in doubt because the DNA end fits TRBJ2-7 better. The CDR3 runs to 15 residues. Germline V gene sequence: CDR1 DFQATT, CDR2 SNEGSKA (reference sequence).

This clonotype turned up a few times. This sequence joins TRBV2 and TRBJ1-1; D gene unclear. The CDR3 length is 11 residues. Trimming cost V 3 bases and J 6 bases, with 5 bases left between them. Per germline, CDR1 SNHLY and CDR2 FYNNEI. The CDR3 sequence is CASSDSPEAFF. CDR3 nucleotides: TGTGCCAGCAGTGATTCGCCTGAAGCTTTCTTT.

This chain joins TRBV6-1 and TRBJ1-2, with D hard to call. The CDR3 contains 12 residues. Looked up from germline, CDR1 is MNHNS and CDR2 is SASEGT. The V and J ends lost 5 bases and 4 bases respectively, with 8 bases between them. This CDR3 is CASSPRFYGYTF. The CDR3, as DNA: TGTGCCAGCAGTCCCCGTTTCTATGGCTACACCTTC.

V gene TRBV24-1 combines with J gene TRBJ2-5, with 7 bases matching TRBD1. Trimming removed 4 bases from V and 5 bases from J; junction bases left unmatched: 12. Germline V gene lookup returns CDR1 KGHDR and CDR2 SFDVKD. The CDR3 sequence is 16 residues long. CDR3 residues: CATSEPSGQPGETQYF. In nucleotides, the CDR3 is TGTGCCACCAGTGAACCCTCGGGACAGCCCGGGGAGACCCAGTACTTC.

The chain uses TRBV20-1 and TRBJ1-2, with a tentative D call TRBD1 (6 bases). The CDR3 has 12 amino acids. With 5 bases removed from V and 7 bases from J, the gap between germline ends came to 14 bases. Germline V gene sequence: CDR1 DFQATT, CDR2 SNEGSKA (reference sequence). CDR3 residues: CSAPDRSGGYTF. The CDR3 coding sequence is TGCAGTGCTCCCGACAGGTCCGGTGGCTACACCTTC.